These 7 T cell receptor beta chains share one sample of origin, sequenced in a study of blood T cell repertoires in COVID-19. Clones were read by immunoSEQ multiplex PCR, and TCRdb kept only the in-frame ones, dropping some. The sample has around 340,000 clones; approximately 86% are singletons. The sequenced sample was peripheral blood. These receptors were obtained from a woman aged 60 to 75 with COVID-19, enrolled during active disease.

The J gene is TRBJ2-7, the V gene TRBV9; TRBD1 agrees at 9 bases. The germline gives CDR1 SGDLS, CDR2 YYNGEE. Trimming took 2 bases from V and 6 from J; bases not matched to a gene: 12. The CDR3 is 16 residues long. This CDR3 is CASSVHGTGSPLEQYF. The CDR3 region has the DNA TGTGCCAGCAGCGTCCACGGGACAGGGTCTCCTCTCGAGCAGTACTTC.

The chain is built from TRBV7-3 and TRBJ2-1; TRBD2 matches at 11 bases. The length of the CDR3 is 18 residues. V shed 2 bases, J shed 0 bases, and the junction held 6 bases outside the gene matches. Germline-derived CDR1 and CDR2 are SGHTA and FQGTGA. This CDR3 is CASSLSASGGSSYNEQFF. In DNA, the CDR3 is TGTGCCAGCAGCTTATCGGCTAGCGGGGGGAGCTCCTACAATGAGCAGTTCTTC.

V usage is TRBV2 and J usage is TRBJ1-6; maybe TRBD1 (5 bases). The CDR3 runs to 12 residues. The germline V gene encodes CDR1 SNHLY and CDR2 FYNNEI. Trimming pared 10 bases from V and 7 bases from J, leaving 11 bases between. CDR3 protein: CATDSGNSPLHF. CDR3 DNA sequence: TGTGCCACTGACAGTGGGAATTCACCCCTCCACTTT.

This clone was counted once. The J gene is TRBJ2-3, the V gene TRBV10-1; TRBD2 agrees at 8 bases. The V and J ends lost 4 bases and 1 base, in that order; junction bases with no gene match: 7. The CDR3 contains 16 residues. Germline-derived CDR1 and CDR2 are WNHNN and SYGVQD (reference sequence). As DNA, the CDR3 is TGCGCCAGCAGTGGACTTAGAGCGGGGGGCACAGATACGCAGTATTTT. It is translated as CASSGLRAGGTDTQYF.

This chain uses TRBV9 with TRBJ2-5; TRBD1 might be the D (6 bases). V lost 3 bases to trimming and J lost 5 bases, with 14 bases between them. The CDR3 contains 14 residues. CDR1 and CDR2 (germline): SGDLS, YYNGEE. The chain's CDR3 is CASSEGHSGETQYF. CDR3 sequence (DNA): TGTGCCAGCAGCGAGGGACACTCCGGGGAGACCCAGTACTTC. Together with reference TRBV9 and TRBJ2-5, the CDR3 gives the full variable domain: DSGVTQTPKHLITATGQRVTLRCSPRSGDLSVYWYQQSLDQGLQFLIQYYNGEERAKGNILERFSAQQFPDLHSELNLSSLELGDSALYFCASSEGHSGETQYFGPGTRLLVL.

This clone was counted a few times. The chain recombines TRBV18 with TRBJ2-2, with 7 bases matching TRBD2. Trimming cost V 7 bases and J 3 bases; bases outside gene matches: 2. CDR1 is KGHSH and CDR2 is LQKENI in the germline V gene. This CDR3 contains 13 residues. CDR3 amino acids: CASFAGDTGELFF. The CDR3 nucleotides are TGTGCCAGCTTCGCGGGGGACACCGGGGAGCTGTTTTTT.

The V and J genes are TRBV5-1 and TRBJ1-4; perhaps TRBD1 as D (6 bases). CDR3 length: 15 amino acids. Germline V gene data show CDR1 as SGHRS and CDR2 as YFSETQ. V lost 4 bases and J 4 bases, leaving 14 bases between the germline ends. The DNA for the CDR3 is TGCGCCAGCAGCCCTAATACAGGGAGTAATGAAAAACTGTTTTTT. Translation: CASSPNTGSNEKLFF.